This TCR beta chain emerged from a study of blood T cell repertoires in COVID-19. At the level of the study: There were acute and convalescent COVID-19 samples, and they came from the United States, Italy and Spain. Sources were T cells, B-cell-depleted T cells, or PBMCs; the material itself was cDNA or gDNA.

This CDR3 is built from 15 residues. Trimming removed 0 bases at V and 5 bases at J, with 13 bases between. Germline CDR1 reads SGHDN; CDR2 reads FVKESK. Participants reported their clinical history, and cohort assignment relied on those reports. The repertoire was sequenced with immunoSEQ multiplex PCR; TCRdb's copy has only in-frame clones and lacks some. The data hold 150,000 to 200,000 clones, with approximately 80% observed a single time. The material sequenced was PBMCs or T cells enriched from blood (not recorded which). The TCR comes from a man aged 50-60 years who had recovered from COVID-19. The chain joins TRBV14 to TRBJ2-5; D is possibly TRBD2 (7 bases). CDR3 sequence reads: CASSQERGAFETQYF. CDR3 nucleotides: TGTGCCAGCAGCCAAGAACGGGGGGCGTTTGAGACCCAGTACTTC.